The 5 T cell receptor beta chains presented below share a single source sample, sequenced in a study of radiation and T cells in renal cell carcinoma. Time point indicated: blood 4 weeks post-SBRT, at nephrectomy. Treatment defined: 15 Gy SBRT to primary tumor, nephrectomy 4 weeks later. Measured with immunoSEQ multiplex PCR; TCRdb has only the in-frame clones, and not every one. The sample yields 60,000 to 95,000 clones, less than 85% seen once. The source was blood, collected from a patient whose treatment included radiotherapy and nephrectomy. The receptor source for this set is a woman in her sixties or seventies with renal cell carcinoma.

J is TRBJ1-1 and V is TRBV15; D unresolved. CDR3 length equals 14 residues. Germline V gene sequence: CDR1 LNHNV, CDR2 YYDKDF (reference sequence). The V and J ends lost 4 bases and 4 bases respectively, with 13 bases between them. The CDR3 here is CATSKRGRGTEAFF. DNA for the CDR3: TGTGCCACCAGCAAACGTGGGCGCGGCACTGAAGCTTTCTTT.

This clone was detected only a few times. The rearrangement links TRBV7-8 to TRBJ2-2; TRBD2 matches at 10 bases. The CDR3 loop spans 16 amino acids. V shed 2 bases, J shed 2 bases, and the junction held 2 bases outside the gene matches. CDR1 and CDR2 from the germline V gene are SGHVS and FQNEAQ. CDR3 region: CASSLLAGGNTGELFF. The CDR3 bases are TGTGCCAGCAGCTTATTAGCGGGAGGTAACACCGGGGAGCTGTTTTTT.

The chain joins TRBV6-6 to TRBJ1-5; D is undetermined. Germline V gene data show CDR1 as MNHNY and CDR2 as SVGAGI (reference sequence). V was cut by 10 bases and J by 5 bases, with 12 bases left in between. This CDR3 is 12 amino acids long. The DNA for the CDR3 is TGTGCCACGAAACACGGGGATCAGCCCCAGCATTTT. It codes for CATKHGDQPQHF.

The chain carries TRBV28 and TRBJ1-5; 9 positions match TRBD1. Trimming cost V 3 bases and J 1 base; bases outside gene matches: 22. Germline CDR1 MDHEN, CDR2 SYDVKM. The CDR3 consists of 22 residues. The CDR3 nucleotides are TGTGCCAGCAGTTTCAGTCGTAACAGGGGGCGGATTAAAGATTTGAGCAATCAGCCCCAGCATTTT. It encodes CASSFSRNRGRIKDLSNQPQHF.

The gene calls are TRBV4-1 and TRBJ1-4; D is ambiguous. The CDR3 covers 20 residues. The germline gives CDR1 MGHRA, CDR2 YSYEKL. Trimming took off 1 base at V and 0 bases at J, with 21 bases between the two ends. The CDR3 loop reads CASSQVRAFRDPTTNEKLFF. As DNA, the CDR3 is TGCGCCAGCAGCCAAGTACGGGCGTTTCGTGACCCTACAACTAATGAAAAACTGTTTTTT.